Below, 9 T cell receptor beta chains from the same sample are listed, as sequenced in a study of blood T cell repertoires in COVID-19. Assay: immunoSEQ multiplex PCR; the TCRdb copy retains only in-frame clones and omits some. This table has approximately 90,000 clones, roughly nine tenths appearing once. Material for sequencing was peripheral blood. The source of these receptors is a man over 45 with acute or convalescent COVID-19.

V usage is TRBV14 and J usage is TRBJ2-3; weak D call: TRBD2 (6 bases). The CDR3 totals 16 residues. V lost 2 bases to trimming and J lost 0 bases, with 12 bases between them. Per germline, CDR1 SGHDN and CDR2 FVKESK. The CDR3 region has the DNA TGTGCCAGCAGCCAAAATGGAGGGATTAGCACAGATACGCAGTATTTT. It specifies CASSQNGGISTDTQYF.

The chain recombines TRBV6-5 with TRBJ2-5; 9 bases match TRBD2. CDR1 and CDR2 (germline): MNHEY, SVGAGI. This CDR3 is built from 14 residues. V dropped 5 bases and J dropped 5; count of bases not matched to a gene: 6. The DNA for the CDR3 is TGTGCCAGCAGTACCGGGACTAGCACGGAGACCCAGTACTTC. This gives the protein CASSTGTSTETQYF.

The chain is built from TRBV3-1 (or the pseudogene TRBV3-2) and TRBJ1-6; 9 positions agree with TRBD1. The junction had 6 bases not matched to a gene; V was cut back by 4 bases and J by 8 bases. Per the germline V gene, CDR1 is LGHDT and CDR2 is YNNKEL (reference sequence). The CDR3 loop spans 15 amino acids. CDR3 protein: CASSRSGTGYSPLHF. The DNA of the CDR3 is TGTGCCAGCAGCCGATCCGGGACAGGGTATTCACCCCTCCACTTT.

The CDR3 loop reads CASSSLQGMSGYTF. CDR3 sequence (DNA): TGTGCCAGCAGTTCCCTACAGGGTATGAGTGGCTACACCTTC. J is TRBJ1-2 and V is TRBV27, with D perhaps matching TRBD1 (6 bases). The CDR3 sequence is 14 residues long. V gave up 4 bases and J gave up 7 bases, with 16 bases separating them. The germline V gene has CDR1 MNHEY and CDR2 SMNVEV (reference sequence).

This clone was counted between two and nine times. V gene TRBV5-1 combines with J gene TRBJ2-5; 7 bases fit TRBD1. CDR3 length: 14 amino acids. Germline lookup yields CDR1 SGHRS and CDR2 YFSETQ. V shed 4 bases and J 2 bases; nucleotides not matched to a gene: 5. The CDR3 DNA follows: TGCGCCAGCAGCACGTCGGGACAGCAAGAGACCCAGTACTTC. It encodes CASSTSGQQETQYF.

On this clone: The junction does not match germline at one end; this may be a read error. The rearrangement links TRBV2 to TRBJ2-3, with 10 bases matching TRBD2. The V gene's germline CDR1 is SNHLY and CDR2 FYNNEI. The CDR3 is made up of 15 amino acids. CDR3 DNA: TGTGCCAGCAAGAACAGGGGACTAGCGTCAGAGACGCAGTATTTT. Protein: CASKNRGLASETQYF. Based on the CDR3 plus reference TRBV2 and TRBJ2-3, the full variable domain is EPEVTQTPSHQVTQMGQEVILRCVPISNHLYFYWYRQILGQKVEFLVSFYNNEISEKSEIFDDQFSVERPDGSNFTLKIRSTKLEDSAMYFCASKNRGLASETQYFGPGTRLTVL.

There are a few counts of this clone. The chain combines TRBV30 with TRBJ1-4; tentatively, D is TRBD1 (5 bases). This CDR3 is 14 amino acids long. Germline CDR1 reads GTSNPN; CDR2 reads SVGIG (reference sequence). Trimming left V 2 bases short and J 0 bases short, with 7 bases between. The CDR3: CAWSKTATNEKLFF. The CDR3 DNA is TGTGCCTGGAGTAAGACAGCAACTAATGAAAAACTGTTTTTT.

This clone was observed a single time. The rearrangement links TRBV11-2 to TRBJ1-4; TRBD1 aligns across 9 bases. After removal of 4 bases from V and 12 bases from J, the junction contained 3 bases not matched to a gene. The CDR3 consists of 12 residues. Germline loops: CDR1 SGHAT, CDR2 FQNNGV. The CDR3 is CASSSRTGELFF. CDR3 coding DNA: TGTGCCAGCAGCTCTCGGACAGGGGAACTGTTTTTT.

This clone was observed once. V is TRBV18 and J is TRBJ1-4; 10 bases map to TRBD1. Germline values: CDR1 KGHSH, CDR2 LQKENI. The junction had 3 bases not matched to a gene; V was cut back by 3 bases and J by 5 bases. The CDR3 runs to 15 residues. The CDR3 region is CASSPRTGGNEKLFF. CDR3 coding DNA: TGTGCCAGCTCACCTAGGACAGGGGGGAATGAAAAACTGTTTTTT.